Sequencing of this T cell receptor beta chain was carried out in a study of blood T cells in healthy people across ages. The draw of peripheral blood yielded around 10 milliliters from each donor. Each sample had at least 6 million PBMCs isolated. As for this clonotype: Its matching antigen is unknown.

Combining a sample-barcoded 5' primer with a J-beta primer mix, a second PCR ran for about 6 to 12 cycles. MiXCR, applied by TCRdb to the 5' RACE reads, yields one record per CDR3 protein. The sample lists 540,000 or so distinct CDR3 sequences; 25% to 30% were seen once. Notes on the study in general: For the donors, CMV status was unknown and possibly confounded expanded clonotype changes. Naive and antigen-experienced cells were not separated, limiting conclusive comparison.

The sequence derives from an older woman in good health. Sequences were obtained from blood.

CDR3 nucleotides: TGTGCCAGCAGTTACTCGACAGGTGGTGGGCAAGAGACCCAGTACTTC. Its translation: CASSYSTGGGQETQYF. The chain employs TRBV6-5 and TRBJ2-5, with D maybe TRBD1 (6 bases). The CDR3 extends over 16 amino acids. V was pared by 0 bases and J by 2 bases, with 13 bases between. CDR1 and CDR2 (germline): MNHEY, SVGAGI.